The clone carrying this T cell receptor (beta chain) has at least ten counts. The sample comes from a study of regulatory T cells in long-lasting Graves disease. Time point meaning: newly diagnosed GD, antithyroid drugs for less than 3 months. PBMC-derived RNA was used for the TCR library. The CDR3 loop spans 13 amino acids. Germline V gene lookup returns CDR1 SGHDT and CDR2 YYEEEE. V gave up 4 bases and J gave up 9 bases, with 14 bases separating them. Arm-PCR of CDR3 regions with iRepertoire HTBI primers generated TCR beta libraries. TCRdb reprocessed the multiplex PCR reads via MiXCR and lists one record per CDR3 protein. The table has 390,000 or so distinct CDR3 sequences, about 12% seen once. These data also featured in a second study, about T cells in Graves' hyperthyroidism and ophthalmopathy. That paper notes: If no ophthalmopathy progression occurred within 18 months, Graves' hyperthyroidism was stable.

The clonotype comes from a woman aged 18-29 years with Graves disease. This material consisted of peripheral blood mononuclear cells (PBMCs), taken at new diagnosis, from a patient treated with antithyroid drugs. This chain links TRBV5-6 with TRBJ2-1; D unclear. The CDR3 DNA is TGTGCCAGCAGCCCGAGACCCTGGGGTGAGCAGTTCTTC. The encoded protein is CASSPRPWGEQFF.